The present TCR beta chain was sequenced within a study of beta chain features in type 1 diabetes. The overall study: All samples yielded some 100,000,000 examined sorted cells.

Reverse transcribing all isolated RNA meant expressed TCRB transcripts were sequenced. Only in-frame clones appear in the TCRdb table, and some are missing; sequencing was by immunoSEQ multiplex PCR. The data hold nearly 250,000 clones, with around 68% observed a single time. Notes on this clone: The antigen remains unidentified.

Findings and caveats of the study: When Type 1 diabetes patients were examined, their TCRB CDR3s proved moderately but significantly shorter in all four CD4+ subsets. Patients showed naive, central memory and Treg TCRB repertoires that appeared more similar than those of healthy donors. Individuals with type 1 diabetes displayed fewer insertions and more deletions at VDJ junctions.

Germline V gene data show CDR1 as MDHEN and CDR2 as SYDVKM. The germline V and J ends were trimmed by 7 bases and 16 bases, with 20 bases remaining between them. This CDR3 contains 12 residues. Source material: naive CD4+ T cells from blood. The rearrangement links TRBV28 to TRBJ2-1, with D perhaps matching TRBD1 (6 bases). This receptor was identified in a man aged 25 to 40 in good health. Written as DNA, the CDR3 is TGTGCCAGCACCTACCCTGGGGGCCCCCTCTTCTTC. Translated: CASTYPGGPLFF.